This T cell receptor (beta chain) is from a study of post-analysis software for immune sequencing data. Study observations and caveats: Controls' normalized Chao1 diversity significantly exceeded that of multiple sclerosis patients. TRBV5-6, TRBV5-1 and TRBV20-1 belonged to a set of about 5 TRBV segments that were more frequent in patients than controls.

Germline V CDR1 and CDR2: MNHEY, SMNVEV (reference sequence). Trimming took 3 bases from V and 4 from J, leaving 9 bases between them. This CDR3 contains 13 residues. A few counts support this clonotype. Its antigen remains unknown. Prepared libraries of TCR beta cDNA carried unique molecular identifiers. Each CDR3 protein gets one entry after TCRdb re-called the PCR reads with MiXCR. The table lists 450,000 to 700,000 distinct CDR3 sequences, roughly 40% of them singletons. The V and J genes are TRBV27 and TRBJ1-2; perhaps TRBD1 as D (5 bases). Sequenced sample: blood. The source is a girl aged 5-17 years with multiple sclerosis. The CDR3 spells CASSLEGIYGYTF. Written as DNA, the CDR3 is TGTGCCAGCAGTTTGGAGGGGATCTATGGCTACACCTTC.